This T cell receptor beta chain is drawn from a study of T-cell reconstitution after alpha-beta-depleted transplantation in children. This clonotype occurred many times. There are 14 residues in the CDR3. Trimming stripped 0 bases from V and 1 base from J, with 7 bases between. Germline loops: CDR1 SGHRS, CDR2 YFSETQ. Preparation of the TCRbeta library used unique molecular identifiers. TCRdb analysed the PCR reads with MiXCR anew, one entry per CDR3 protein. The profile shows around 78,000 distinct CDR3 sequences, about 6.7% of them singletons. This receptor was identified in a human donor who donated a stem cell graft to a child with acute lymphoblastic leukemia. The input for sequencing was PBMCs from the stem cell graft donor, taken from the stem cell graft. The rearrangement links TRBV5-1 to TRBJ2-5, with D perhaps TRBD2 (5 bases). CDR3 sequence reads: CASSLVRGQETQYF. The CDR3 nucleotides are TGCGCCAGCAGCTTGGTTCGGGGCCAAGAGACCCAGTACTTC. The complete variable domain, with remaining parts taken from reference TRBV5-1 and TRBJ2-5, reads KAGVTQTPRYLIKTRGQQVTLSCSPISGHRSVSWYQQTPGQGLQFLFEYFSETQRNKGNFPGRFSGRQFSNSRSEMNVSTLELGDSALYLCASSLVRGQETQYFGPGTRLLVL.